This T cell receptor beta chain was sequenced in a study of a mutant IDH1 vaccine in newly diagnosed glioma. Regarding this clone: What it binds is not known.

Findings of the study overall: Immune responses induced by the vaccine were seen in less than 95% of patients, spanning multiple MHC alleles. Shifts in the top peripheral T cell clonotypes seemed unrelated to pseudoprogression.

Produced via immunoSEQ multiplex PCR; TCRdb's table is partial and in-frame only. The table lists some 60,000 clones, around 83% of them singletons. This sample's time point: week 47, end of study. What each vaccine dose contained was 300 ug of mutant IDH1 20-mer peptide, accompanied by topical imiquimod. Across weeks 1, 3, 5, 7, 11, 15, 19 and 23, patients received a vaccination each time, eight in all. The germline V gene encodes CDR1 SEHNR and CDR2 FQNEAQ (reference sequence). This CDR3 spans 13 amino acids. V was clipped by 5 bases and J by 5 bases, with 12 bases between them. The V gene is TRBV7-9, the J gene TRBJ1-2, with D maybe TRBD1 (6 bases). The clonotype comes from a woman in her 50s with glioma. Sequenced material: PBMCs, taken from a glioma patient whose treatment included an IDH1 peptide vaccine. The DNA of the CDR3 is TGTGCCAGCAGCCAAGACAGGAGATATGGCTACACCTTC. This sequence encodes CASSQDRRYGYTF. Full variable domain (outside the CDR3, taken from reference TRBV7-9 and TRBJ1-2): DTGVSQNPRHKITKRGQNVTFRCDPISEHNRLYWYRQTLGQGPEFLTYFQNEAQLEKSRLLSDRFSAERPKGSFSTLEIQRTEQGDSAMYLCASSQDRRYGYTFGSGTRLTVV.